This is a list of T cell receptor beta chains from one sample in a study of T cell responses to AZD1222 COVID-19 vaccine. Sequencing used immunoSEQ multiplex PCR; TCRdb keeps in-frame clones, though not all of them. The sample records 70,000 to 90,000 clones, around 73% being singletons. The sample here was peripheral blood, taken on day 0 of AZD1222 vaccination. The receptors shown here come from an adult in good health. CDR3s include the opening cysteine and the closing phenylalanine or tryptophan. The D gene is left open where the match is weak. Some rows have no size entry. The others give once, few or many, or a class for an expanded clone.

J gene,D gene,V gene,clone size,CDR3 protein,CDR3 DNA
TRBJ1-5,-,TRBV7-2,-,CASSPPWQGGNQPQHF,TGTGCCAGCAGCCCACCCTGGCAGGGCGGCAATCAGCCCCAGCATTTT
TRBJ2-7,-,TRBV5-5,-,CASSYEGPYEQYF,TGTGCCAGCAGCTACGAGGGGCCCTACGAGCAGTACTTC
TRBJ2-1,-,TRBV5-1,-,CASSPGPLGEQFF,TGCGCCAGCAGCCCCGGACCCCTCGGTGAGCAGTTCTTC
TRBJ1-2,-,TRBV7-2,-,CASSWSQEGYGYTF,TGTGCCAGCAGCTGGAGTCAGGAAGGCTATGGCTACACCTTC
TRBJ2-1,-,TRBV4-1,-,CASSQDSQPGIRQFF,TGCGCCAGCAGCCAAGATTCACAACCCGGGATAAGGCAGTTCTTC
TRBJ1-5,TRBD1,TRBV19,-,CASSFTGENQPQHF,TGTGCCAGTAGTTTTACAGGGGAAAATCAGCCCCAGCATTTT
TRBJ2-3,TRBD1,TRBV7-9,once,CASGQGVGADTQYF,TGTGCCAGCGGACAGGGGGTCGGCGCAGATACGCAGTATTTT
TRBJ1-4,-,TRBV5-4,-,CASKPDGFNEKLFF,TGTGCCAGCAAACCTGACGGTTTTAATGAAAAACTGTTTTTT
TRBJ1-2,-,TRBV25-1,few,CASSSTGRYYGYTF,TGTGCCAGCAGTAGTACAGGACGGTACTATGGCTACACCTTC
TRBJ2-3,-,TRBV19,-,CASSIDPSEVYRTDTQYF,TGTGCCAGTAGTATAGATCCGAGTGAAGTCTACCGTACAGATACGCAGTATTTT
TRBJ1-1,-,TRBV5-1,-,CASSLGGGRNTEAFF,TGCGCCAGCAGCCTCGGGGGAGGAAGAAACACTGAAGCTTTCTTT
TRBJ1-1,-,TRBV18,-,CASSPSMGVANTEAFF,TGTGCCAGCTCACCGAGTATGGGAGTGGCGAACACTGAAGCTTTCTTT
TRBJ2-7,TRBD1,TRBV7-6,-,CASSLSQGADRQYF,TGTGCCAGCAGCCTTAGCCAGGGGGCCGACAGACAGTACTTC
TRBJ2-5,-,TRBV7-7,-,CASSPQGGVGETQYF,TGTGCCAGCAGCCCCCAAGGGGGTGTAGGGGAGACCCAGTACTTC
TRBJ2-3,-,TRBV18,-,CASSHGEDTQYF,TGTGCCAGCTCCCACGGTGAAGATACGCAGTATTTT
TRBJ2-7,TRBD2,TRBV10-3,-,CAISAGLAGWGVSHEQYF,TGTGCCATCAGTGCAGGACTAGCGGGATGGGGAGTCAGCCACGAGCAGTACTTC
TRBJ2-5,-,TRBV28,-,CAIQPPGVETQYF,TGTGCCATCCAACCCCCCGGGGTAGAGACCCAGTACTTC
TRBJ2-3,TRBD2,TRBV11-1,-,CASSFAGVQMQYF,TGTGCCAGCAGCTTCGCGGGGGTGCAAATGCAGTATTTT
TRBJ2-1,-,TRBV23-1,-,CASSPSNEQFF,TGCGCCAGCAGTCCCTCGAATGAGCAGTTCTTC
TRBJ2-7,TRBD1,TRBV27,few,CASSIYRDRAFEQYF,TGTGCCAGCAGTATATACCGGGACAGGGCTTTCGAGCAGTACTTC
TRBJ2-7,TRBD2,TRBV7-2,-,CASSTLLAGVIEQYF,TGTGCCAGCAGCACACTACTAGCGGGAGTAATCGAGCAGTACTTC
TRBJ1-2,-,TRBV12-3/TRBV12-4,-,CASSSGYYGYTF,TGTGCCAGCAGTTCAGGGTACTATGGCTACACCTTC
TRBJ2-7,TRBD1,TRBV7-9,-,CASSLRQGPPYEQYF,TGTGCCAGCAGCTTACGACAGGGCCCCCCCTACGAGCAGTACTTC